This section outlines one T cell receptor (beta chain) sequence together with its context. Its antigen target is currently unknown. The input lacks base qualities; no much larger clone sits a single base away. The immunoSEQ Assay, a bias-controlled multiplex PCR, was used to amplify TCRbeta CDR3 regions from genomic DNA. For the original study's pipeline: The number of nucleated cells in each sample was estimated by amplification of reference gene primers within the assay. To quantify the absolute abundance of each unique TCRbeta CDR3 rearrangement, sequence reads were collapsed and filtered. Productive Simpson clonality was computed per sample as the square root of Simpson's diversity index over productive rearrangements. The clones in this table, taken by TCRdb from immuneACCESS, are in-frame only. Not every clone is retained; where verified, under half of the shortfall comes from an unresolved V gene, and the cause of the rest is unknown. That table supplies the V and J calls and clone size; D and trimming were determined from the DNA. Here the sample has approximately 250,000 clones; 70% to 85% occur a single time. The ten largest clones capture roughly 15% of the sample.

Participants in the prospective study were enrolled through a virtual design, were aged roughly 18 to 90 years, and lived in 24 United States geographic areas. To assign participants to cohorts, the prospective study relied on clinical history that participants themselves reported in a screening survey and a study questionnaire. ImmuneRACE Cohort 3 recovered participants were defined by two consecutive negative NP/OP PCR tests, healthcare professional clearance, or symptom resolution. In the prospective study, whole blood, serum and a nasopharyngeal or oropharyngeal swab were collected from each participant by mobile phlebotomists. Participants in the prospective study had the option to provide additional blood draws and questionnaires over an approximately two-month period. Before DNA extraction, prospective study blood samples were shipped either frozen or at room temperature. The entry originates in a study of blood T cell repertoires in COVID-19 (TCRdb year 2020). For the study in its entirety: Collaborator samples came from the United States, Italy and Spain and covered acute and convalescent phases of COVID-19. HLA class I and class II types, where available, came from metadata supplied by the sample provider rather than from assay-based typing. The repertoires were released in a freely available public database meant as a resource for research on the immune response to SARS-CoV-2. Deeply sampled blood TCRbeta repertoires from subjects exposed to, actively infected with, or recovered from COVID-19 were included in the dataset. The samples were drawn from two sources: the first 160 participants of the ongoing ImmuneRACE study, and 1,000 to 1,500 subjects contributed by 6 global collaborators. The material from the prospective study consisted of cDNA or gDNA derived from T cells, B-cell-depleted T cells, or PBMCs. A de-identified subject ID, COVID-19 status, age in years and sex were almost always included in the sample metadata. The research as a whole found: The quantity of clinical and demographic metadata differed by source and by participant and was supplied without curation.

CDR1 and CDR2 are read off the germline V gene as SGDLS and YYNGEE. V loses 0 bases, J loses 6 bases, and the germline ends lie 16 bases apart. The CDR3 runs 16 amino acids, cysteine and phenylalanine included. CDR3 DNA is the only sequence kept; it has 48 bases, read in frame from the first base. Source material: PBMCs or T cells enriched from blood (not recorded which). The rearranged segments are TRBV9 and TRBJ2-1; the D segment could be TRBD1, given 5 matching bases. The receptor comes from a man aged 35 to 55 who had recovered from COVID-19. Here the CDR3 is given as CASSVVMSGKGNEQFF. The DNA reads TGTGCCAGCAGCGTAGTAATGTCAGGGAAAGGCAATGAGCAGTTCTTC.